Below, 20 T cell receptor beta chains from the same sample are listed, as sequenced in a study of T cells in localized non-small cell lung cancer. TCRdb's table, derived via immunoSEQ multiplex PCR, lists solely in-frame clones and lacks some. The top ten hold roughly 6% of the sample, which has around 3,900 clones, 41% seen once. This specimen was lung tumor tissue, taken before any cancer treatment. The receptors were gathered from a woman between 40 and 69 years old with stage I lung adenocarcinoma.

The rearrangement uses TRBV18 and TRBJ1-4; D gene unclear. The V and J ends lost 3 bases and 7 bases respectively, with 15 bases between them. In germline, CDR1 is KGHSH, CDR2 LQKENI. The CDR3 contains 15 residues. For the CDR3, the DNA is TGTGCCAGCTCACCTTTTGACGCCGGAGGTGAAAAACTGTTTTTT. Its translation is CASSPFDAGGEKLFF.

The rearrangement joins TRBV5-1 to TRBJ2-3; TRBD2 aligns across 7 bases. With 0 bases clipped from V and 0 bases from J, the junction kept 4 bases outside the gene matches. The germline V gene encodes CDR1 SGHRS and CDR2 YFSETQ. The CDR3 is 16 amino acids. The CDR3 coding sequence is TGCGCCAGCAGCTTGGGGAGCGGGGTGAGCACAGATACGCAGTATTTT. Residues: CASSLGSGVSTDTQYF.

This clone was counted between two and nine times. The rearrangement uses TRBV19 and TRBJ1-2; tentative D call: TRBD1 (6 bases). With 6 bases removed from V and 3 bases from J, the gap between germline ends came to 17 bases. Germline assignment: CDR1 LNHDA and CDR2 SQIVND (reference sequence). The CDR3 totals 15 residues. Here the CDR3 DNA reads TGTGCCAGTAGATCATACCAGGAGGGGGACTATGGCTACACCTTC. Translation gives CASRSYQEGDYGYTF.

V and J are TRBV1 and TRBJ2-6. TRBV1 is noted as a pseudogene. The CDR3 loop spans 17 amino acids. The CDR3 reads CASSQEPDSSGANVLTF. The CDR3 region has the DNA TGCGCCAGCAGCCAAGAACCGGATAGCTCTGGGGCCAACGTCCTGACTTTC.

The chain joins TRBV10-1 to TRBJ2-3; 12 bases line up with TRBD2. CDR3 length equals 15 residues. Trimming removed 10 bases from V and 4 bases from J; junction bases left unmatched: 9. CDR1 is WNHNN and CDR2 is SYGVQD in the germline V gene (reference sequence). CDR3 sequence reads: CATSRTSGASDTQYF. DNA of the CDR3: TGCGCCACCTCCAGGACTAGCGGGGCCTCAGATACGCAGTATTTT.

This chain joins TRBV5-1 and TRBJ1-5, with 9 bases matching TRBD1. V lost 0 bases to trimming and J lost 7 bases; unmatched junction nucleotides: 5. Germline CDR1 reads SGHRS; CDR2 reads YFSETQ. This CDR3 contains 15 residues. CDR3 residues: CASSLGTGEKQPQHF. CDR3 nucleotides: TGCGCCAGCAGCTTGGGGACAGGGGAGAAGCAGCCCCAGCATTTT.

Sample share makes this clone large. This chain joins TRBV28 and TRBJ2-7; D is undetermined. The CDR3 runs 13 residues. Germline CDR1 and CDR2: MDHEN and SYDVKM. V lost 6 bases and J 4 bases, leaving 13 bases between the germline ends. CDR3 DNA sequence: TGTGCCAGCAGGTCGCTACCTGGATACGAGCAGTACTTC. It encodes CASRSLPGYEQYF.

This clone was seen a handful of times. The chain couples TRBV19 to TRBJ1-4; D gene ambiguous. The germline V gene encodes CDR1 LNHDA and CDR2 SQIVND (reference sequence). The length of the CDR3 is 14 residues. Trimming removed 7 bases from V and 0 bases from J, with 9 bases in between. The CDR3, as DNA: TGTGCCAGTACTTGGTCTTCAACTAATGAAAAACTGTTTTTT. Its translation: CASTWSSTNEKLFF.

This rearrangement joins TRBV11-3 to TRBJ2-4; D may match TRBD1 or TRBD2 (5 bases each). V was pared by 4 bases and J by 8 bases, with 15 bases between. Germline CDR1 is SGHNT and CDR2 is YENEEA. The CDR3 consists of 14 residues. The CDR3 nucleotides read TGTGCCAGCAGCTCAGGGATACGGGGCGACATTCAGTACTTC. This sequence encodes CASSSGIRGDIQYF. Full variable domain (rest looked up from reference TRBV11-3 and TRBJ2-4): EAGVVQSPRYKIIEKKQPVAFWCNPISGHNTLYWYLQNLGQGPELLIRYENEEAVDDSQLPKDRFSAERLKGVDSTLKIQPAELGDSAVYLCASSSGIRGDIQYFGAGTRLSVL.

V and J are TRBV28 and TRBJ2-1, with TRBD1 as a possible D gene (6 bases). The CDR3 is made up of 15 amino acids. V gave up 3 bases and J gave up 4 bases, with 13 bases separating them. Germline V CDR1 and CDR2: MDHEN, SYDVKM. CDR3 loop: CASSFGQGPYNEQFF. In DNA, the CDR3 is TGTGCCAGCAGTTTTGGGCAGGGGCCTTACAATGAGCAGTTCTTC.

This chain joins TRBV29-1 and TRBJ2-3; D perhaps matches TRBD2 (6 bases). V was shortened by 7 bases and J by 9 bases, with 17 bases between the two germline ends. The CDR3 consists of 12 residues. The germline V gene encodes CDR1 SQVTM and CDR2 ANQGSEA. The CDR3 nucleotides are TGCAGCGCAAGGAGGGGACTTGAGACGCAGTATTTT. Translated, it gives CSARRGLETQYF.

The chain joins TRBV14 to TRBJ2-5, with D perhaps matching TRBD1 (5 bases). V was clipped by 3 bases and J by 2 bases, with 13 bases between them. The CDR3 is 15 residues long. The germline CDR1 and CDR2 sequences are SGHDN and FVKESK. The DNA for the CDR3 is TGTGCCAGCAGCCATAGGACAACCAAACAAGAGACCCAGTACTTC. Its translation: CASSHRTTKQETQYF.

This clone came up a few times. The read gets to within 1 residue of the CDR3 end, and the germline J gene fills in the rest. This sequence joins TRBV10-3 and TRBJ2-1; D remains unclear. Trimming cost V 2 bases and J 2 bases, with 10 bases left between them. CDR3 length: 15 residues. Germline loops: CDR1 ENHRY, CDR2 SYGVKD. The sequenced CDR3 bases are TGTGCCATCAGTGAGAGGTCCCCGACCTACAATGAGCAGTTC. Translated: CAISERSPTYNEQF. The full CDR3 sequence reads CAISERSPTYNEQFF.

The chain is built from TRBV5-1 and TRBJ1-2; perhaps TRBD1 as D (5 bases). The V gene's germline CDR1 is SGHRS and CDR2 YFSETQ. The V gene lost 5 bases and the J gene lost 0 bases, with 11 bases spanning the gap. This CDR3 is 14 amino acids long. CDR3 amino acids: CASRSAGPNYGYTF. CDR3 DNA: TGCGCCAGCAGATCGGCAGGGCCTAACTATGGCTACACCTTC.

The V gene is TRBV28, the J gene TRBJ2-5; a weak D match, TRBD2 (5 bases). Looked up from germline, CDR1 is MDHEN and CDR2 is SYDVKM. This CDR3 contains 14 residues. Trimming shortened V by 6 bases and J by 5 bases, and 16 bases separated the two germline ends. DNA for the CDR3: TGTGCCAGCAGATCCCTCGGGAAGGGTGAGACCCAGTACTTC. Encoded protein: CASRSLGKGETQYF. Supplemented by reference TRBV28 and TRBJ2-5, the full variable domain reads DVKVTQSSRYLVKRTGEKVFLECVQDMDHENMFWYRQDPGLGLRLIYFSYDVKMKEKGDIPEGYSVSREKKERFSLILESASTNQTSMYLCASRSLGKGETQYFGPGTRLLVL.

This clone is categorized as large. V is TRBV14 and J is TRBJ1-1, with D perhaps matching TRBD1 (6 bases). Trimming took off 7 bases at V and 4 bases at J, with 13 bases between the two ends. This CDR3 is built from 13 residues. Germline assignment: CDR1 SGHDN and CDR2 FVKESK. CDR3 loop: CASKKGGVTEAFF. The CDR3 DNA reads TGTGCCAGCAAGAAAGGGGGGGTCACTGAAGCTTTCTTT.

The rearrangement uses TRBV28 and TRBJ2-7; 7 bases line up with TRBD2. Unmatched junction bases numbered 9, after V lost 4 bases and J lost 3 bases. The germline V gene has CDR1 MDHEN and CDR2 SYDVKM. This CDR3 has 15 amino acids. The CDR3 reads CASSSPGGSIYEQYF. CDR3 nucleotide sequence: TGTGCCAGCAGTTCCCCCGGCGGGAGTATCTACGAGCAGTACTTC.

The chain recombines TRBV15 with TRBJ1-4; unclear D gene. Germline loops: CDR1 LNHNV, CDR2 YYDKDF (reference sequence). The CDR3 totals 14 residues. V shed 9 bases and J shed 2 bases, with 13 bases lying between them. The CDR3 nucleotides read TGTGCCACTTCCGCTTTAGTTACTAATGAAAAACTGTTTTTT. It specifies CATSALVTNEKLFF. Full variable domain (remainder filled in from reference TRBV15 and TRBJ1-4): DAMVIQNPRYQVTQFGKPVTLSCSQTLNHNVMYWYQQKSSQAPKLLFHYYDKDFNNEADTPDNFQSRRPNTSFCFLDIRSPGLGDTAMYLCATSALVTNEKLFFGSGTQLSVL.

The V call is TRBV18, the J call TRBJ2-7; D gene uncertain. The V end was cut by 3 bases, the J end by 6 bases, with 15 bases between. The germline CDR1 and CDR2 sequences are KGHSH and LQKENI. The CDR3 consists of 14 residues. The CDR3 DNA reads TGTGCCAGCTCACCCGTTGGGAACTCGGTCGAGCAGTACTTC. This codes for CASSPVGNSVEQYF.

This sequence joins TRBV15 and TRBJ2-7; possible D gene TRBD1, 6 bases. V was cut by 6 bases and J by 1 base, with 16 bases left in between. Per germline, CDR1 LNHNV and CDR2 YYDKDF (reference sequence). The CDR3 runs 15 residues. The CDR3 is CATRGAGFMSYEQYF. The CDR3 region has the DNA TGTGCCACCAGGGGGGCAGGGTTTATGTCCTACGAGCAGTACTTC.